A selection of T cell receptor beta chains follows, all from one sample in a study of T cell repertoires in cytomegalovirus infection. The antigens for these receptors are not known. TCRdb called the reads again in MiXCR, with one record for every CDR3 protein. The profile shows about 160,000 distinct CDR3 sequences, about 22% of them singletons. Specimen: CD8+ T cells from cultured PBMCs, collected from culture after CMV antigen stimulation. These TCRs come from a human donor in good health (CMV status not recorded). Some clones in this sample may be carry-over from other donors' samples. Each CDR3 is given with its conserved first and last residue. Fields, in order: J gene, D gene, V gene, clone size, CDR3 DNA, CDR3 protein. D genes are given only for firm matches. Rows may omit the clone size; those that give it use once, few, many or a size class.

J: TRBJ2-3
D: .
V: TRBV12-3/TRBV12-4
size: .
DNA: TGTGCCAGCAGTTTAGCGGGCCGCACAGATACGCAGTATTTT
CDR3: CASSLAGRTDTQYF

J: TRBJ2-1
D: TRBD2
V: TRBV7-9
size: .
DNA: TGTGCCAGCAGCCCGCTAGCGGGGAGAATTTACAATGAGCAGTTCTTC
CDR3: CASSPLAGRIYNEQFF

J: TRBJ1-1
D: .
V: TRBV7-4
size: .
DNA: TGTGCCAGCAGCTTAAGCCGCACTGAAGCTTTCTTT
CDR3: CASSLSRTEAFF

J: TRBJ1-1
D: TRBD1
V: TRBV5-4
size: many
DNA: TGTGCCAGCAGCTTGAGTGGGACAGGAGAAGCTTTCTTT
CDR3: CASSLSGTGEAFF

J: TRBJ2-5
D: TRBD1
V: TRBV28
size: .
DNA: TGTGCCAGCAGAACGGCCGGGACAGGGTCGGGAGAGACCCAGTACTTC
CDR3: CASRTAGTGSGETQYF

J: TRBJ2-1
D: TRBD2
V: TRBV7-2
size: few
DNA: TGTGCCAGCAGCGCCGGGACTAGCGGGACCTACAATGAGCAGTTCTTC
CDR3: CASSAGTSGTYNEQFF

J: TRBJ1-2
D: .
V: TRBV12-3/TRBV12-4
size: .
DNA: TGTGCCAGCAGACCCGGAGGGGGGCAAGGCTACACCTTC
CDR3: CASRPGGGQGYTF

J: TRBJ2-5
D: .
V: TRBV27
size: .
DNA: TGTGCCAGCAGTTTATCGCAGGCAGGCGACGGGACCCAGTACTTC
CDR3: CASSLSQAGDGTQYF

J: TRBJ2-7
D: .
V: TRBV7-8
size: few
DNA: TGTGCCAGCAGCTTGGTGGGGCCGAGCTCCTACGAGCAGTACTTC
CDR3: CASSLVGPSSYEQYF

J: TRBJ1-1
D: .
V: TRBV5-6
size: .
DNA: TGTGCCAGCAGCTTGGACCCGATCGGTCGGGCCACTGAAGCTTTCTTT
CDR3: CASSLDPIGRATEAFF

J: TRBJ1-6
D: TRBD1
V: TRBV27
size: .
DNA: TGTGCCAGCAGTCGGACAGGGATTGACTATAATTCACCCCTCCACTTT
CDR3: CASSRTGIDYNSPLHF

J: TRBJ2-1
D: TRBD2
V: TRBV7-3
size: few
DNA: TGTGCCAGCAGCGCGACTAGCGGGGGGTACTCCTACAATGAGCAGTTCTTC
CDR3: CASSATSGGYSYNEQFF

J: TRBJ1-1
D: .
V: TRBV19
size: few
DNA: TGTGCCAGTAGTATCCTCAAGAACACTGAAGCTTTCTTT
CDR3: CASSILKNTEAFF

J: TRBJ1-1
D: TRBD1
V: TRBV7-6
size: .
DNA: TGTGCCAGCAGTCCCAGGGGGTTGGAAGCTTTCTTT
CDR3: CASSPRGLEAFF

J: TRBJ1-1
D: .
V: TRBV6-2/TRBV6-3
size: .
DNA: TGTGCCAGCAGTTACTCGCCGGCGCAAGAAGCTTTCTTT
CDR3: CASSYSPAQEAFF

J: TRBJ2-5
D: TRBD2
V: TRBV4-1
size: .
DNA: TGCGCCAGCAGCCAAGATTCCCCAACTAGCGGGGTGAGTCAAGAGACCCAGTACTTC
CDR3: CASSQDSPTSGVSQETQYF

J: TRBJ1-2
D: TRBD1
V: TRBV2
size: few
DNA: TGTGTTACCGTAATGGGACAGAAATTCTATGGCTACACCTTC
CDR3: CVTVMGQKFYGYTF

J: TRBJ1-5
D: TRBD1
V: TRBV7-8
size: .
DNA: TGTGCCAGCAGCCGGGGACAGGGGGCGAGTAGCAATCAGCCCCAGCATTTT
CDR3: CASSRGQGASSNQPQHF

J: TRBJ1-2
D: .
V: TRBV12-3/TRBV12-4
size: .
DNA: TGTGCCAGCAGTTTCTGGGGGGACGGCTACACCTTC
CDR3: CASSFWGDGYTF

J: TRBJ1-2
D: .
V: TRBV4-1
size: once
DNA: TGTGCCAGCAGCCAGCGCCCCCCCCAGCTGCACTATGGCTACACCTTC
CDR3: CASSQRPPQLHYGYTF

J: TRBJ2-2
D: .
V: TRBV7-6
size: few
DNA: TGTGCCAGCAGCCCAAAATTGGGCGGTAGGGGGGAGCTGTTTTTT
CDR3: CASSPKLGGRGELFF

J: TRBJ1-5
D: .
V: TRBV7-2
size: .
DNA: TGTGCCAGCAGCTTTGTTGGGGAGGTCAATCAGCCCCAGCATTTT
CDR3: CASSFVGEVNQPQHF

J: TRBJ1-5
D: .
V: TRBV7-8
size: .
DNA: TGTGCCAGCAGCCCGGAGGACGGTTACAATCAGCCCCAGCATTTT
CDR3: CASSPEDGYNQPQHF

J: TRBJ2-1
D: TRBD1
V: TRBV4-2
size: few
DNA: TGTGCCAGCAGCGAATTTACAGGGGACCCCTACAATGAGCAGTTCTTC
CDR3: CASSEFTGDPYNEQFF

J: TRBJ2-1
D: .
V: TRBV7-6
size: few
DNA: TGTGCCAGCAGCTTAGCGGGATACACCAATGAGCAGTTCTTC
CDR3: CASSLAGYTNEQFF

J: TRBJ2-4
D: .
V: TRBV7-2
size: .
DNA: TGTGCCAGCAGTTTACGTCTCGCCGTCGGAGCCAAAAACATTCAGTACTTC
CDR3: CASSLRLAVGAKNIQYF

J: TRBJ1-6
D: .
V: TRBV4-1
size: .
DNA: TGCGCCAGCAGCCAACAGGGTTTCTCTTCACCCCTCCACTTT
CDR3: CASSQQGFSSPLHF

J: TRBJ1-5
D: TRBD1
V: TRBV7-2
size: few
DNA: TGTGCCAGCAGCCAATTACAGGGGCCCGACAATCAGCCCCAGCATTTT
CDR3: CASSQLQGPDNQPQHF

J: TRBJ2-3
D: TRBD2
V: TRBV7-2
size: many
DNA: TGTGCCAGCAGCTTAGCCATGTCGGTAGCGGGGGGGCTGAACACAGATACGCAGTATTTT
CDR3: CASSLAMSVAGGLNTDTQYF

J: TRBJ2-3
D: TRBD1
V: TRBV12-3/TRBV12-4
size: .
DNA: TGTGCCAGCAGCCGTCAGGGGGCGAGCACAGATACGCAGTATTTT
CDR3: CASSRQGASTDTQYF

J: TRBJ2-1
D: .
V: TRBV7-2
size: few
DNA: TGTGCCAGCAGCATCTTCGTCAATGAGCAGTTCTTC
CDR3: CASSIFVNEQFF